This entry lists 20 T cell receptor beta chains sequenced from one sample in a study of shared clonotypes between healthy human individuals. Clones were read by immunoSEQ multiplex PCR, and TCRdb kept only the in-frame ones, dropping some. The sample has about 2 million clones, approximately 94% seen once. Only CD45RO-negative cells positively selected for CCR7 counted as naive CD8 cells, so terminally differentiated effector memory CD45RA+ cells were excluded. The sequenced sample was naive CD8+ T cells sorted from blood. The receptors come from a man aged 18 to 29 in good health.

This clone was seen a handful of times. The J gene is TRBJ2-5, the V gene TRBV28; no reliable D call. This CDR3 region has 11 residues. Per germline, CDR1 MDHEN and CDR2 SYDVKM. V shed 5 bases and J shed 5 bases, with 6 bases lying between them. The CDR3 DNA follows: TGTGCCAGCAGTGTGTCGGAGACCCAGTACTTC. Its translation is CASSVSETQYF.

CDR3 sequence reads: CASSPGDSYNEQFF. The CDR3 nucleotides read TGTGCCAGCAGCCCGGGGGATTCCTACAATGAGCAGTTCTTC. This chain links TRBV6-5 with TRBJ2-1; D possibly corresponds to TRBD2 (6 bases). The germline V gene encodes CDR1 MNHEY and CDR2 SVGAGI. With 6 bases removed from V and 1 base from J, the gap between germline ends came to 10 bases. This CDR3 is 14 amino acids long.

This chain joins TRBV5-1 and TRBJ1-1; tentative D call: TRBD1 (5 bases). Germline loops: CDR1 SGHRS, CDR2 YFSETQ. Trimming took 2 bases from V and 6 from J, leaving 11 bases between them. The CDR3 has 13 amino acids. CDR3 region: CASSFGTLPEAFF. The CDR3, as DNA: TGCGCCAGCAGCTTCGGGACCCTGCCTGAAGCTTTCTTT.

The rearrangement uses TRBV5-1 and TRBJ2-1; 13 nucleotides align to TRBD2. This CDR3 contains 17 residues. Trimming cost V 0 bases and J 8 bases; bases outside gene matches: 8. Germline loops: CDR1 SGHRS, CDR2 YFSETQ. For the CDR3, the DNA is TGCGCCAGCAGCTTGGAGGGACTAGCGGGGCCGACGGATGAGCAGTTCTTC. It translates to CASSLEGLAGPTDEQFF.

The rearrangement uses TRBV25-1 and TRBJ1-2; D is uncertain. Per germline, CDR1 MGHDK and CDR2 SYGVNS. CDR3 length: 15 amino acids. The ends were cut back, 1 base at V and 2 bases at J, with 11 bases in the middle. Here the CDR3 reads CASSESGRTNYGYTF. The CDR3 coding sequence is TGTGCCAGCAGTGAATCAGGCAGAACAAACTATGGCTACACCTTC.

In regard to this clone: This sample includes further DNA sequences coding for the same CDR3. This chain links TRBV9 with TRBJ1-3; no reliable D call. CDR1 is SGDLS and CDR2 is YYNGEE in the germline V gene. This CDR3 comprises 14 residues. V lost 3 bases and J lost 0, with 7 bases in between. CDR3 in amino acids: CASSGGDSGNTIYF. In DNA form, the CDR3 reads TGTGCCAGCAGCGGAGGAGACTCTGGAAACACCATATATTTT. The full variable domain, completed using reference TRBV9 and TRBJ1-3, is DSGVTQTPKHLITATGQRVTLRCSPRSGDLSVYWYQQSLDQGLQFLIQYYNGEERAKGNILERFSAQQFPDLHSELNLSSLELGDSALYFCASSGGDSGNTIYFGEGSWLTVV.

CDR3 loop: CASSSHGVEQYF. CDR3 bases: TGTGCCAGCAGTTCCCACGGGGTCGAGCAGTACTTC. The chain joins TRBV27 to TRBJ2-7; D is perhaps TRBD2 (5 bases). CDR3 size: 12 residues. V was clipped by 4 bases and J by 6 bases, with 10 bases between them. Germline loops: CDR1 MNHEY, CDR2 SMNVEV (reference sequence).

Written as DNA, the CDR3 is TGTGCCAGCAGCTTAGACCTGGGGGCAGGGAACACTGAAGCTTTCTTT. Its translation is CASSLDLGAGNTEAFF. The J gene is TRBJ1-1, the V gene TRBV11-2, with TRBD1 as a possible D gene (6 bases). Trimming removed 0 bases at V and 1 base at J, with 12 bases between. CDR1 is SGHAT and CDR2 is FQNNGV in the germline V gene. The CDR3 is 16 residues long.

CDR3 protein: CASSQGTGFSEQYF. The CDR3 nucleotides read TGTGCCAGCAGCCAGGGGACAGGGTTCAGCGAGCAGTACTTC. V gene TRBV7-6 combines with J gene TRBJ2-7; 9 positions agree with TRBD1. V shed 5 bases and J 6 bases; nucleotides not matched to a gene: 8. This CDR3 region has 14 residues. Per the germline V gene, CDR1 is SGHVS and CDR2 is FNYEAQ.

V and J are TRBV6-5 and TRBJ2-1; 8 bases align to TRBD2. The germline gives CDR1 MNHEY, CDR2 SVGAGI. The J segment lost 8 bases and the V segment lost 5 bases, leaving 8 bases of the junction unmatched. The CDR3 length is 14 residues. CDR3 in amino acids: CASSQMSGGDEQFF. The CDR3 DNA follows: TGTGCCAGCAGTCAGATGAGCGGGGGAGATGAGCAGTTCTTC.

A note on this clone: The identical CDR3 is also encoded by other nucleotide sequences in the sample. The CDR3 DNA reads TGTGCCAGCAGCCACCCAGACGGGTACGAGCAGTACTTC. It is translated as CASSHPDGYEQYF. The chain carries TRBV7-9 and TRBJ2-7; no reliable D call. V shed 5 bases and J shed 4 bases, with 12 bases lying between them. The CDR3 is 13 residues long. The germline V gene has CDR1 SEHNR and CDR2 FQNEAQ (reference sequence). The full variable domain, completed using reference TRBV7-9 and TRBJ2-7, is DTGVSQNPRHKITKRGQNVTFRCDPISEHNRLYWYRQTLGQGPEFLTYFQNEAQLEKSRLLSDRFSAERPKGSFSTLEIQRTEQGDSAMYLCASSHPDGYEQYFGPGTRLTVT.

The chain uses TRBV19 and TRBJ1-1, with D hard to call. The CDR3 length is 16 residues. The V gene's germline CDR1 is LNHDA and CDR2 SQIVND (reference sequence). V was clipped by 7 bases and J by 3 bases, with 21 bases between them. The CDR3 here is CASTPRLSAVDTEAFF. The CDR3 region has the DNA TGTGCCAGTACGCCCCGTTTAAGCGCGGTGGACACTGAAGCTTTCTTT.

The chain uses TRBV27 and TRBJ2-1, with 8 positions matching TRBD1. V shed 1 base and J 0 bases; nucleotides not matched to a gene: 2. Germline values: CDR1 MNHEY, CDR2 SMNVEV (reference sequence). CDR3 length: 16 residues. CDR3 protein: CASSLLQGASYNEQFF. In DNA, the CDR3 is TGTGCCAGCAGTTTATTGCAGGGGGCCTCCTACAATGAGCAGTTCTTC.

The V and J genes are TRBV6-5 and TRBJ1-1; D not resolved. The ends were cut back, 0 bases at V and 4 bases at J, with 6 bases in the middle. The CDR3 runs 13 residues. CDR1 MNHEY and CDR2 SVGAGI come from the germline V gene. CDR3 in amino acids: CASSYSKFTEAFF. The CDR3 DNA is TGTGCCAGCAGTTACTCGAAATTCACTGAAGCTTTCTTT.

The genes are TRBV5-1 and TRBJ2-5; 8 bases are shared with TRBD1. Germline trimming cut 0 bases from V and 5 bases from J; bases unmatched to any gene: 15. The CDR3 loop spans 18 amino acids. Germline CDR1 is SGHRS and CDR2 is YFSETQ. In DNA form, the CDR3 reads TGCGCCAGCAGCTTGGGAGAGGTCGGGACAGGCCCCGGGGAGACCCAGTACTTC. Translation gives CASSLGEVGTGPGETQYF.

For this clone: This same CDR3 is encoded by further DNA sequences in the sample. The chain carries TRBV28 and TRBJ2-7, with D possibly TRBD2 on 5 matching bases. This CDR3 region has 13 residues. V was clipped by 6 bases and J by 1 base, with 10 bases between them. From germline, CDR1 is MDHEN and CDR2 SYDVKM. CDR3 loop: CASRRTASYEQYF. The CDR3 DNA is TGTGCCAGCAGGAGGACTGCTTCCTACGAGCAGTACTTC.

To note about this clone: A read error may produce the germline difference seen at one junction end. This chain connects TRBV13 to TRBJ2-3; 10 bases align to TRBD2. The CDR3 has 15 amino acids. CDR1 is PRHDT and CDR2 is FYEKMQ in the germline V gene (reference sequence). The CDR3, as DNA: TGTGCCGGCAGCTTAGGAGCGGGAGGGGGTGATACGCAGTATTTT. Translation gives CAGSLGAGGGDTQYF.

V usage is TRBV2 and J usage is TRBJ2-7, with D possibly being TRBD2 (6 bases). The CDR3 has 14 amino acids. CDR1 and CDR2 from the germline V gene are SNHLY and FYNNEI. V was clipped by 7 bases and J by 2 bases, with 15 bases between them. CDR3 sequence: CASNQRAGTYEQYF. CDR3 coding DNA: TGTGCCAGCAATCAGCGGGCGGGTACCTACGAGCAGTACTTC.

This clone was recorded once. The gene calls are TRBV6-5 and TRBJ1-1; a weak D match, TRBD1 (6 bases). CDR1 and CDR2 from the germline V gene are MNHEY and SVGAGI. The CDR3 consists of 14 residues. V lost 0 bases, J lost 4 bases, and 9 bases lay in between. The CDR3 DNA reads TGTGCCAGCAGTTACTCGCAGGGGACCACTGAAGCTTTCTTT. Protein product: CASSYSQGTTEAFF.

The chain's CDR3 is CASSLVGGPDEQYF. CDR3 bases: TGTGCCAGCAGCTTGGTGGGGGGCCCGGACGAGCAGTACTTC. The V gene is TRBV5-5, the J gene TRBJ2-7; the D call may be TRBD1 or TRBD2 (6 bases each). The CDR3 extends over 14 amino acids. The V end was cut by 0 bases, the J end by 5 bases, with 12 bases between. Germline CDR1 is SGHKS and CDR2 is YYEKEE (reference sequence).